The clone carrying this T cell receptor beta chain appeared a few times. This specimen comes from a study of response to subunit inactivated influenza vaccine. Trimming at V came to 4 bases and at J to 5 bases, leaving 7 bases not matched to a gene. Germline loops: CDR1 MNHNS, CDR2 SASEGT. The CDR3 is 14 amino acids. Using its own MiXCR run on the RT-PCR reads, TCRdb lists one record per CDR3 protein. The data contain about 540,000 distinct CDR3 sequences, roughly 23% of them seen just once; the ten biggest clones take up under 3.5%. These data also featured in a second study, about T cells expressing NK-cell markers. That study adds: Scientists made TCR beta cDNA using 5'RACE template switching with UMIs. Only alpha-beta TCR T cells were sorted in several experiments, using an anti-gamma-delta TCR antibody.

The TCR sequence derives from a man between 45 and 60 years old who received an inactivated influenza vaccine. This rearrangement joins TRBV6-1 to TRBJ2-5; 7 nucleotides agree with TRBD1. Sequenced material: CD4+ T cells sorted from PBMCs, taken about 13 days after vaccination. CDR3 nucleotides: TGTGCCAGCAGTGCTAGGGGGCGCGGGGAGACCCAGTACTTC. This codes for CASSARGRGETQYF.